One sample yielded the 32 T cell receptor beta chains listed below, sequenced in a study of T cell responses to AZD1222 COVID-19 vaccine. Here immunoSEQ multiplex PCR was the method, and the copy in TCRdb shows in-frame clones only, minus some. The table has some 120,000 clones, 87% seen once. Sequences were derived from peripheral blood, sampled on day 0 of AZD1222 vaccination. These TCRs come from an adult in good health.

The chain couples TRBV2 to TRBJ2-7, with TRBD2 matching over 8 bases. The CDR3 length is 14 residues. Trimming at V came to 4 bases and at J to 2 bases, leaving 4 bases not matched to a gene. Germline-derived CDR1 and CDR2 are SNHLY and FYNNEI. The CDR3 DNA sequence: TGTGCCAGCAGTGTGGGACTAGGGACCTACGAGCAGTACTTC. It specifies CASSVGLGTYEQYF.

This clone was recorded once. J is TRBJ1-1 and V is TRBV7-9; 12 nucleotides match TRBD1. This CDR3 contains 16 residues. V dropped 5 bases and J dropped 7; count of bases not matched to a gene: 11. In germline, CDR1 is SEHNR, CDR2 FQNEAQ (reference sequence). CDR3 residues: CASSAPGTGGNNEAFF. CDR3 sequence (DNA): TGTGCCAGCAGCGCCCCCGGGACAGGGGGCAATAATGAAGCTTTCTTT.

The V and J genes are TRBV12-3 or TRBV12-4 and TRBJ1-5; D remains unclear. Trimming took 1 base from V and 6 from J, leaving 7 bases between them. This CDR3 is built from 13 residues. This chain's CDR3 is CASSLGAGQPQHF. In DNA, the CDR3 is TGTGCCAGCAGTTTAGGGGCAGGTCAGCCCCAGCATTTT.

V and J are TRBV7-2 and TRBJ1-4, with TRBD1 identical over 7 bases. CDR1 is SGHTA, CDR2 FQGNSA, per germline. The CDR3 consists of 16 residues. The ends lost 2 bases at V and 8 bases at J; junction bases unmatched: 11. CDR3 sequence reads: CASSLFPSGGREKLFF. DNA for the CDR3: TGTGCCAGCAGCTTATTCCCGTCAGGGGGAAGGGAAAAACTGTTTTTT.

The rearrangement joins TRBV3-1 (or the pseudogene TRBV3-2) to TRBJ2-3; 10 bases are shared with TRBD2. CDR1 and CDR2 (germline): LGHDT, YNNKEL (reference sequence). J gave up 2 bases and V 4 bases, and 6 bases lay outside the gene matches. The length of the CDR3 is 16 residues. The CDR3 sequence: CASSPLAGPFTDTQYF. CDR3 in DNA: TGTGCCAGCAGCCCACTAGCGGGGCCTTTCACAGATACGCAGTATTTT.

CDR3 in amino acids: CASSLGAQNEKLFF. In DNA form, the CDR3 reads TGCGCCAGCAGCTTGGGGGCACAGAATGAAAAACTGTTTTTT. The rearrangement uses TRBV5-1 and TRBJ1-4; D is unclear. The V gene lost 0 bases and the J gene lost 5 bases, with 8 bases spanning the gap. This CDR3 has 14 amino acids. The V gene's germline CDR1 is SGHRS and CDR2 YFSETQ.

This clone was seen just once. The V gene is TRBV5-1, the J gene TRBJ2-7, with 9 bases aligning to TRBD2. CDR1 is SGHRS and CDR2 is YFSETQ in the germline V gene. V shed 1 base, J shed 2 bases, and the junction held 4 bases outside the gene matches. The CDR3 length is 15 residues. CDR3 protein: CASSLWAGGPYEQYF. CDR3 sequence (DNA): TGCGCCAGCAGCTTGTGGGCGGGGGGGCCCTACGAGCAGTACTTC. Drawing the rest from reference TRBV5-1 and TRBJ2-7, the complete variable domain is KAGVTQTPRYLIKTRGQQVTLSCSPISGHRSVSWYQQTPGQGLQFLFEYFSETQRNKGNFPGRFSGRQFSNSRSEMNVSTLELGDSALYLCASSLWAGGPYEQYFGPGTRLTVT.

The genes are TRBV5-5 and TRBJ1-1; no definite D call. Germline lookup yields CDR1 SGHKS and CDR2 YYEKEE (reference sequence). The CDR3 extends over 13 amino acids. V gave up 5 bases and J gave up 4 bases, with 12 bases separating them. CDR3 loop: CASSSLMGTEAFF. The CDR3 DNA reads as TGTGCCAGCAGTTCGCTGATGGGCACTGAAGCTTTCTTT.

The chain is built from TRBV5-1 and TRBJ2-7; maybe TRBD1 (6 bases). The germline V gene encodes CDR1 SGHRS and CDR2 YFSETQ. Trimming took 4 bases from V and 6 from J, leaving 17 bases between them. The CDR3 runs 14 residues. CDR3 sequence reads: CASSPDRLMGEQYF. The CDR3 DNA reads TGCGCCAGCAGCCCCGACAGGTTAATGGGCGAGCAGTACTTC.

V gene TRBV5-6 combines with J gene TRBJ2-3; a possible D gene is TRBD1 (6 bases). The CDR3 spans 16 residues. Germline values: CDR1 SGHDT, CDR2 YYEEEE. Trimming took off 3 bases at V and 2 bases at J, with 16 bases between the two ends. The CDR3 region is CASSSLRGGPTDTQYF. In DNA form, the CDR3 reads TGTGCCAGCAGCTCCCTGAGAGGGGGACCCACAGATACGCAGTATTTT. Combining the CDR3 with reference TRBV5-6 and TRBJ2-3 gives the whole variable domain DAGVTQSPTHLIKTRGQQVTLRCSPKSGHDTVSWYQQALGQGPQFIFQYYEEEERQRGNFPDRFSGHQFPNYSSELNVNALLLGDSALYLCASSSLRGGPTDTQYFGPGTRLTVL.

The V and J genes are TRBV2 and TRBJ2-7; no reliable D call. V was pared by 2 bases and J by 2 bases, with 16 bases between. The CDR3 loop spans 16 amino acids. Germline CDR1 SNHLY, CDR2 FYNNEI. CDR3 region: CASSEFRVLKAYEQYF. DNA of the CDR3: TGTGCCAGCAGTGAATTTAGGGTCCTCAAGGCCTACGAGCAGTACTTC.

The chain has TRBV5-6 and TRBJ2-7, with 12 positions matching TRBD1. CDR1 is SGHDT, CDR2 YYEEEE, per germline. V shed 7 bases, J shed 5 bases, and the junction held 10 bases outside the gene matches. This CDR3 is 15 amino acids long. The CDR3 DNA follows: TGTGCCAGCCGGACCCGGGACAGGGGGCGAAACGAGCAGTACTTC. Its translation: CASRTRDRGRNEQYF.

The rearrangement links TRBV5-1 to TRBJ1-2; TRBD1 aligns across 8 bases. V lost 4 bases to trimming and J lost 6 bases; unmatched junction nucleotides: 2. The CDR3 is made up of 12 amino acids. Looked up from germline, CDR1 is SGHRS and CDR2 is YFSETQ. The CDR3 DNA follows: TGCGCCAGCAGCGAGACAGGGGATGGCTACACCTTC. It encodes CASSETGDGYTF.

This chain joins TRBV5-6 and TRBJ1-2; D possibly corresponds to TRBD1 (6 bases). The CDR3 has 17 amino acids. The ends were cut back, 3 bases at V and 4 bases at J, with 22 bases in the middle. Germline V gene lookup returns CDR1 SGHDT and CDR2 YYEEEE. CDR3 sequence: CASSSDRYNEGPYGYTF. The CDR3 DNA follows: TGTGCCAGCAGCTCCGACAGGTACAACGAGGGCCCCTATGGCTACACCTTC.

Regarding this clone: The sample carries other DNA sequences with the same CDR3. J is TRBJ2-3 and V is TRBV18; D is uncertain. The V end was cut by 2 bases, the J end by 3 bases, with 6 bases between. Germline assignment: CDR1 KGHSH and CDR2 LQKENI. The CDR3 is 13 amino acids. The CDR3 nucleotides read TGTGCCAGCTCACCAGGGTTGACAGATACGCAGTATTTT. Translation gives CASSPGLTDTQYF.

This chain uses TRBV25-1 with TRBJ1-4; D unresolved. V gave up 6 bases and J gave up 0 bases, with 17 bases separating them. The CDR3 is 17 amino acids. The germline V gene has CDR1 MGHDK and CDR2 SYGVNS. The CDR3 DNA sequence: TGTGCCAGCAGCCCCCCGAGAGAGGGTGCAACTAATGAAAAACTGTTTTTT. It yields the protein CASSPPREGATNEKLFF.

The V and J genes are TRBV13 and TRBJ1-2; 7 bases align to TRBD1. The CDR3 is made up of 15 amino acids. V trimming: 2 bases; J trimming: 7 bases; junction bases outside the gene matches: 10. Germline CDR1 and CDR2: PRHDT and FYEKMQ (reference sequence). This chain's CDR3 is CASSLRVQGHLGYTF. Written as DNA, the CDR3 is TGTGCCAGCAGCTTAAGGGTACAGGGGCACCTTGGCTACACCTTC.

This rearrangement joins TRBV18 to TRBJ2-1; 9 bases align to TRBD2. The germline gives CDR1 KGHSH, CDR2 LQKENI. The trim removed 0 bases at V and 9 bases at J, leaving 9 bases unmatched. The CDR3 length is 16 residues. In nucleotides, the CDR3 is TGTGCCAGCTCACCACCTCGCGGGGGGGCGGATGGTGAGCAGTTCTTC. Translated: CASSPPRGGADGEQFF.

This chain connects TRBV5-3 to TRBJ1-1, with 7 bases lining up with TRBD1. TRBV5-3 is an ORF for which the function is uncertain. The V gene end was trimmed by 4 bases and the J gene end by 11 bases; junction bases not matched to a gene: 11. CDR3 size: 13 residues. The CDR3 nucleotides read TGTGCCAGAAGCCTCCGGACAGGCCGTCGTGCTTTCTTT. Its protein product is CARSLRTGRRAFF.

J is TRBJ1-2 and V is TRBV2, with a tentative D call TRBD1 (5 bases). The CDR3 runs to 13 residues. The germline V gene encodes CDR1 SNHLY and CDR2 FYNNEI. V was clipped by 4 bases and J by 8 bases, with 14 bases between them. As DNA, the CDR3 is TGTGCCAGCAGTGGAGGACACGGGGGAGGCTACACCTTC. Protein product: CASSGGHGGGYTF. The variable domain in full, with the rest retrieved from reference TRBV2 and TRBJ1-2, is EPEVTQTPSHQVTQMGQEVILRCVPISNHLYFYWYRQILGQKVEFLVSFYNNEISEKSEIFDDQFSVERPDGSNFTLKIRSTKLEDSAMYFCASSGGHGGGYTFGSGTRLTVV.

CDR3 in amino acids: CASYLGANTEAFF. The CDR3 DNA is TGTGCCAGCTATTTGGGGGCGAACACTGAAGCTTTCTTT. V and J are TRBV6-8 and TRBJ1-1; weak D call: TRBD1 (6 bases). Germline V gene sequence: CDR1 MNHGY, CDR2 SAAAGT. V shed 8 bases and J shed 1 base, with 11 bases lying between them. The length of the CDR3 is 13 residues.

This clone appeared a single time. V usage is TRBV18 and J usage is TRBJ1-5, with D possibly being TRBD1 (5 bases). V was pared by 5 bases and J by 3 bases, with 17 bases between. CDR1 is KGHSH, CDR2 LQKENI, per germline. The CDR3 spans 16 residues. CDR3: CASSTTPPGPNQPQHF. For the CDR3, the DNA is TGTGCCAGCTCAACCACACCTCCGGGACCCAATCAGCCCCAGCATTTT.

CDR3 bases: TGTGCCAGCAGCTTAGCAGGGATCATGAACACTGAAGCTTTCTTT. This codes for CASSLAGIMNTEAFF. The chain uses TRBV7-6 and TRBJ1-1; D unclear. CDR1 and CDR2 (germline): SGHVS, FNYEAQ. Trimming left V 0 bases short and J 0 bases short, with 8 bases between. The CDR3 is made up of 15 amino acids.

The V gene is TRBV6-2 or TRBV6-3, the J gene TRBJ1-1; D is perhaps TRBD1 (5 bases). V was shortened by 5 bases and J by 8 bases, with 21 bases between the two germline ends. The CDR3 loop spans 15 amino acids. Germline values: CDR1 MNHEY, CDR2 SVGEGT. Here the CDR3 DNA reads TGTGCCAGCAGTGGGAGGGGCAGTGGGTCGGGCGAAGCTTTCTTT. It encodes CASSGRGSGSGEAFF.

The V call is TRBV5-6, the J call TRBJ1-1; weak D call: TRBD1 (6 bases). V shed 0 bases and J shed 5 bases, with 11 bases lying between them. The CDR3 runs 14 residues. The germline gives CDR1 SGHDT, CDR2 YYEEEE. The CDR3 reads CASSLGGPGTEAFF. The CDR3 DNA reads TGTGCCAGCAGCTTGGGGGGGCCGGGGACTGAAGCTTTCTTT.

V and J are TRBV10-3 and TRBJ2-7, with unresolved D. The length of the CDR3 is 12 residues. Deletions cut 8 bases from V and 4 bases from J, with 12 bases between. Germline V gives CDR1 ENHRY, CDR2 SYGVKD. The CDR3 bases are TGTGCCATCCGACGTACCTCGTACGAGCAGTACTTC. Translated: CAIRRTSYEQYF.

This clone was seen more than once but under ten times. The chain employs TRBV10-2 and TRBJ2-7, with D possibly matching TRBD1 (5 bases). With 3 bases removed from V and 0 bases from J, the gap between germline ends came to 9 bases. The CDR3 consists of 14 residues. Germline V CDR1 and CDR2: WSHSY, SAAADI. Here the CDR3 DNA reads TGCGCCAGCAGTGATCAGGGCTTCTCCTACGAGCAGTACTTC. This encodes CASSDQGFSYEQYF.

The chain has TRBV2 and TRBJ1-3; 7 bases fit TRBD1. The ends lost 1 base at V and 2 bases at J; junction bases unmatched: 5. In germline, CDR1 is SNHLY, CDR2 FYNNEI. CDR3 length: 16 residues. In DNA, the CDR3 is TGTGCCAGCAGTGAAGAAGGGACAGCGACTGGAAACACCATATATTTT. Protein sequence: CASSEEGTATGNTIYF.

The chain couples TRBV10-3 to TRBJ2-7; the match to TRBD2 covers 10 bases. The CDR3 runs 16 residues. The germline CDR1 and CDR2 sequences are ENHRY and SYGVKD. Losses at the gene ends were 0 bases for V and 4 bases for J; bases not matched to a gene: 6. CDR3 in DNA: TGTGCCATCAGTGAGTCAGCCCTAGCGGGGGAATACGAGCAGTACTTC. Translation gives CAISESALAGEYEQYF.

The CDR3 is CASSVAEVNTEAFF. Here the CDR3 DNA reads TGTGCCAGCAGCGTAGCCGAGGTGAACACTGAAGCTTTCTTT. The V gene is TRBV9, the J gene TRBJ1-1, with D unclear. CDR1 is SGDLS and CDR2 is YYNGEE in the germline V gene. The CDR3 is 14 amino acids. The V end lost 0 bases, the J end lost 0 bases, and 6 bases lay between the germline ends.

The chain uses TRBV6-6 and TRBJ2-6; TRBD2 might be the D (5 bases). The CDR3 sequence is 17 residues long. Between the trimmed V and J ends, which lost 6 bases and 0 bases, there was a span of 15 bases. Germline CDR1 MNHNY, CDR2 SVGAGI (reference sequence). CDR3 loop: CASRRGFQASGANVLTF. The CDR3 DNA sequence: TGTGCCAGCAGGCGAGGGTTCCAGGCCTCTGGGGCCAACGTCCTGACTTTC.

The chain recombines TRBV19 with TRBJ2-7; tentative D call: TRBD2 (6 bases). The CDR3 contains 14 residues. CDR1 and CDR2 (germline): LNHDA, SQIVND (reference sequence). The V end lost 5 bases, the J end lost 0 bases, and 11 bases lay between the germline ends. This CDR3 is CASSFVGSSYEQYF. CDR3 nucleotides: TGTGCCAGTAGTTTCGTCGGGAGCTCCTACGAGCAGTACTTC. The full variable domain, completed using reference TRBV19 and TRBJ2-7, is DGGITQSPKYLFRKEGQNVTLSCEQNLNHDAMYWYRQDPGQGLRLIYYSQIVNDFQKGDIAEGYSVSREKKESFPLTVTSAQKNPTAFYLCASSFVGSSYEQYFGPGTRLTVT.